The 21 T cell receptor beta chains listed next were all sequenced from one sample in a study of OX40 agonist ivuxolimab in advanced cancers. The protocol was immunoSEQ multiplex PCR, while the TCRdb copy is restricted to in-frame clones and leaves out a portion. The sample consists of tens of thousands of clones, roughly 80% of them appearing once. The specimen was CD4+ or CD8+ T cells sorted from blood, collected in a trial of the OX40 agonist ivuxolimab. The receptors were gathered from an adult with an advanced solid tumor such as melanoma, head and neck, liver or kidney cancer.

The DNA for the CDR3 is TGCGCCAGCAGCCAAGAGGCCCCGGGACAGGAAACCGGGGAGCTGTTTTTT. Its protein product is CASSQEAPGQETGELFF. V gene TRBV4-3 combines with J gene TRBJ2-2, with TRBD1 identical over 8 bases. Germline CDR1 LGHNA, CDR2 YSLEER. CDR3 length: 17 amino acids. The junction had 8 bases not matched to a gene; V was cut back by 0 bases and J by 5 bases.

V is TRBV27 and J is TRBJ1-1, with unresolved D. CDR3 length: 13 amino acids. Trimming cost V 6 bases and J 4 bases, with 12 bases left between them. Germline V gives CDR1 MNHEY, CDR2 SMNVEV (reference sequence). In nucleotides, the CDR3 is TGTGCCAGCAGCCTGGAGGTTTTCACTGAAGCTTTCTTT. This sequence encodes CASSLEVFTEAFF.

The genes are TRBV9 and TRBJ1-2, with D perhaps TRBD1 (6 bases). This CDR3 is 15 amino acids long. Germline CDR1 and CDR2: SGDLS and YYNGEE. V lost 0 bases and J 4 bases, leaving 13 bases between the germline ends. The CDR3 DNA reads TGTGCCAGCAGCGTAGGGCCCGACAGGACCTATGGCTACACCTTC. Translating gives CASSVGPDRTYGYTF.

The chain has TRBV19 and TRBJ1-2, with D tentatively TRBD1 (5 bases). V lost 5 bases to trimming and J lost 4 bases, with 17 bases between them. Per the germline V gene, CDR1 is LNHDA and CDR2 is SQIVND (reference sequence). This CDR3 region has 15 residues. The CDR3 coding sequence is TGTGCCAGTAGTGCACGACAGCCCCGGGGCTATGGCTACACCTTC. It specifies CASSARQPRGYGYTF.

The chain is built from TRBV18 and TRBJ2-2; 7 nucleotides match TRBD1. Germline CDR1 KGHSH, CDR2 LQKENI. The CDR3 is 14 amino acids. The junction had 7 bases not matched to a gene; V was cut back by 6 bases and J by 6 bases. In DNA, the CDR3 is TGTGCCAGCTCGTCCGGGACAGCCCCCGGGGAGCTGTTTTTT. As protein: CASSSGTAPGELFF.

This clone occurred once. The rearrangement uses TRBV7-2 and TRBJ2-2; no firm D call. The CDR3 runs 13 residues. Trimming pared 2 bases from V and 7 bases from J, leaving 8 bases between. From germline, CDR1 is SGHTA and CDR2 FQGNSA. CDR3 in DNA: TGTGCCAGCAGCTTAATCAACGACGGGGAGCTGTTTTTT. Amino acids: CASSLINDGELFF.

Only one count was recorded for this clone. The V call is TRBV7-3, the J call TRBJ2-6; 7 positions agree with TRBD1. The V segment lost 5 bases and the J segment 4 bases; nucleotides outside the gene matches: 5. The CDR3 totals 15 residues. Germline V gene data show CDR1 as SGHTA and CDR2 as FQGTGA. CDR3 sequence (DNA): TGTGCCAGCAGCCCACAGGGGCGAGGGGCCAACGTCCTGACTTTC. It translates to CASSPQGRGANVLTF.

J is TRBJ1-2 and V is TRBV5-8; 8 bases map to TRBD1. V gave up 4 bases and J gave up 3 bases; unmatched junction bases: 8. From germline, CDR1 is SGHTS and CDR2 YDEGEE. This CDR3 contains 15 residues. The chain's CDR3 is CASSGRAGGDYGYTF. The CDR3 DNA reads as TGTGCCAGCAGCGGCCGGGCAGGGGGCGACTATGGCTACACCTTC.

The chain links TRBV11-1 to TRBJ2-3; TRBD1 aligns across 8 bases. Looked up from germline, CDR1 is SGHAT and CDR2 is FQDESV (reference sequence). This CDR3 has 15 amino acids. With V trimmed by 1 base and J by 0 bases, 0 bases remained unmatched. CDR3 in DNA: TGTGCCAGCAGCTTAGGACAGGGGAGCACAGATACGCAGTATTTT. Translated, it gives CASSLGQGSTDTQYF.

This chain joins TRBV7-2 and TRBJ1-1; D perhaps matches TRBD1 (5 bases). The germline V and J ends were trimmed by 5 bases and 1 base, with 11 bases remaining between them. Per germline, CDR1 SGHTA and CDR2 FQGNSA. The CDR3 runs to 14 residues. CDR3 region: CASSPPGGNTEAFF. CDR3 nucleotide sequence: TGTGCCAGCAGCCCTCCGGGGGGGAACACTGAAGCTTTCTTT.

The chain recombines TRBV11-2 with TRBJ2-7; D is ambiguous. Germline-derived CDR1 and CDR2 are SGHAT and FQNNGV. Trimming cost V 1 base and J 0 bases, with 10 bases left between them. The CDR3 covers 15 residues. In nucleotides, the CDR3 is TGTGCCAGCAGCTTAGGTGGCGAGAGCTCCTACGAGCAGTACGTC. Amino acids: CASSLGGESSYEQYV.

The V gene is TRBV6-5, the J gene TRBJ2-7; D remains ambiguous. This CDR3 is built from 11 residues. Germline CDR1 reads MNHEY; CDR2 reads SVGAGI. This CDR3 is CAVRSSYEQYV. In nucleotides, the CDR3 is TGTGCGGTCCGTAGCTCCTACGAGCAGTACGTC.

V usage is TRBV7-8 and J usage is TRBJ1-4; a possible D gene is TRBD1 (5 bases). Trimming pared 2 bases from V and 6 bases from J, leaving 10 bases between. The CDR3 is made up of 14 amino acids. CDR1 is SGHVS and CDR2 is FQNEAQ in the germline V gene. CDR3: CASSLSREYEKLFF. CDR3 DNA: TGTGCCAGCAGCTTAAGCAGGGAATATGAAAAACTGTTTTTT.

CDR3: CASSLIAGGQDTQYF. The CDR3 DNA is TGTGCCAGCAGTTTAATAGCGGGGGGGCAAGATACGCAGTATTTT. This rearrangement joins TRBV28 to TRBJ2-3; 11 bases fit TRBD2. V shed 2 bases and J 5 bases; nucleotides not matched to a gene: 3. Germline V gene data show CDR1 as MDHEN and CDR2 as SYDVKM. The CDR3 consists of 15 residues.

This sequence joins TRBV28 and TRBJ1-5, with D maybe TRBD1 (6 bases). The ends were cut back, 4 bases at V and 3 bases at J, with 16 bases in the middle. Germline values: CDR1 MDHEN, CDR2 SYDVKM. The CDR3 runs to 16 residues. CDR3 in amino acids: CASSSYGRGINQPQHF. DNA of the CDR3: TGTGCCAGCAGTTCATACGGCAGGGGAATCAATCAGCCCCAGCATTTT.

This clone was recorded a few times. The rearrangement uses TRBV7-8 and TRBJ1-2; 7 bases map to TRBD1. J lost 0 bases, V lost 5 bases, and 3 bases had no gene match. Germline V gives CDR1 SGHVS, CDR2 FQNEAQ. This CDR3 is 14 amino acids long. CDR3 amino acids: CASSPGGANYGYTF. Here the CDR3 DNA reads TGTGCCAGCAGCCCAGGGGGAGCTAACTATGGCTACACCTTC.

This chain connects TRBV4-1 to TRBJ2-3; 9 nucleotides agree with TRBD2. The CDR3 is 17 residues long. The germline V gene encodes CDR1 MGHRA and CDR2 YSYEKL. V lost 0 bases and J lost 0; bases outside the gene matches: 4. CDR3 sequence reads: CASSQEFLAGSTDTQYF. The CDR3 DNA sequence: TGCGCCAGCAGCCAAGAGTTCCTAGCGGGAAGCACAGATACGCAGTATTTT.

The J gene is TRBJ1-2, the V gene TRBV5-1; no definite D call. Trimming shortened V by 1 base and J by 0 bases, and 7 bases separated the two germline ends. From germline, CDR1 is SGHRS and CDR2 YFSETQ. This CDR3 spans 14 amino acids. The CDR3 nucleotides read TGCGCCAGCAGCTTGCTCGGAGCTAACTATGGCTACACCTTC. Its translation is CASSLLGANYGYTF. The complete variable domain, with remaining parts taken from reference TRBV5-1 and TRBJ1-2, reads KAGVTQTPRYLIKTRGQQVTLSCSPISGHRSVSWYQQTPGQGLQFLFEYFSETQRNKGNFPGRFSGRQFSNSRSEMNVSTLELGDSALYLCASSLLGANYGYTFGSGTRLTVV.

The sample holds a few counts of this clone. V gene TRBV21-1 combines with J gene TRBJ2-2; the D call of TRBD2 is as the table states it, not checked on the DNA. TRBV21-1 constitutes a pseudogene. This CDR3 comprises 15 residues. The CDR3 coding sequence is TGTGCCAGCAGCAAAGAGGATAGCGGGGGCGGGGAGCTGTTTTTT. As protein: CASSKEDSGGGELFF.

V usage is TRBV14 and J usage is TRBJ2-2, with D possibly being TRBD2 (5 bases). V was shortened by 5 bases and J by 6 bases, with 13 bases between the two germline ends. Germline CDR1 SGHDN, CDR2 FVKESK. The CDR3 consists of 14 residues. The CDR3 DNA sequence: TGTGCCAGCAGCTATCTGCGGGCAGCCGGGGAGCTGTTTTTT. Its protein is CASSYLRAAGELFF.

This clone was detected only once. This sequence joins TRBV7-6 and TRBJ2-2, with a tentative D call TRBD2 (5 bases). The germline V and J ends were trimmed by 3 bases and 4 bases, with 12 bases remaining between them. This CDR3 is 15 amino acids long. In germline, CDR1 is SGHVS, CDR2 FNYEAQ. CDR3 in amino acids: CASSLTGEPTGELFF. CDR3 in DNA: TGTGCCAGCAGCTTGACCGGGGAACCCACCGGGGAGCTGTTTTTT.